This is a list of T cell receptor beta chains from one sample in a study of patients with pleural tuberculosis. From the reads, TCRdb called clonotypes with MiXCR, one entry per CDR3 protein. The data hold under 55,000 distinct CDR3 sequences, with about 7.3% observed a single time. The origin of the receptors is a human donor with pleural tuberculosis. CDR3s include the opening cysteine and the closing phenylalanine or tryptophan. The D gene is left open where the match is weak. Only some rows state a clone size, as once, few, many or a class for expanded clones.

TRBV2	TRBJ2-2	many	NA	TGTGCCAGCAGTGACACAGGGATGAGCACCGGGGAGCTGTTTTTT	CASSDTGMSTGELFF
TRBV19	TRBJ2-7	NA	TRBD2	TGTGCCAGTAGCCCTCAGACTAGCGGACCTCGCTCCTACGAGCAGTACTTC	CASSPQTSGPRSYEQYF
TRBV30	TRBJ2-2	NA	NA	TGTGCCTCCGGGTGGTCCGGGGAGCTGTTTTTT	CASGWSGELFF
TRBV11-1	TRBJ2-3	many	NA	TGTGCCAGCAGCCCCCCGGCGCACACAGATACGCAGTATTTT	CASSPPAHTDTQYF
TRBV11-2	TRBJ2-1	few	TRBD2	TGTGCCAGCAGCTTAGGAGGACTAGGCTTGTTCTTC	CASSLGGLGLFF
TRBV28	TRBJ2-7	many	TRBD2	TGTGCCAGCAGTTTCCTTAGCGGGAGTCAATCCTACGAGCAGTACTTC	CASSFLSGSQSYEQYF
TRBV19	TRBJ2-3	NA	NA	TGTGCCACCATGGCGGGAAACACAGATACGCAGTATTTT	CATMAGNTDTQYF
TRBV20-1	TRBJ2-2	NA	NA	TGCAGTGCTAGAGATAGTGGCATGGACACCGGGGAGCTGTTTTTT	CSARDSGMDTGELFF
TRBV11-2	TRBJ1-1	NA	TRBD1	TGTGCCAGCAGGTTCGAACAGGGGATCATGAACACTGAAGCTTTCTTT	CASRFEQGIMNTEAFF
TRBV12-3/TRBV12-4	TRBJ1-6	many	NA	TGTGCCAGCAGTTTACTCTCCTATAATTCACCCCTCCACTTT	CASSLLSYNSPLHF
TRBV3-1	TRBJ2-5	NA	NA	TGTGCCAGCAGCCAAGGAGGGGAAGAGACCCAGTACTTC	CASSQGGEETQYF
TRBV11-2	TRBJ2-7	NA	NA	TGTGCCAGCAGCTTAGAGACTGGACCCTACGAGCAGTACTTC	CASSLETGPYEQYF